The 23 T cell receptor beta chains below all came from one sample that was sequenced in a study of cytomegalovirus exposure and HLA in healthy donors. 13 Jbeta primers and 60 Vbeta primers were used for the PCR. Assay: immunoSEQ multiplex PCR; the TCRdb copy retains only in-frame clones and omits some. There are roughly 150,000 clones in the sample; 75% to 80% occur only once, and around 3.7% lies in the top ten. Sequenced sample: PBMCs. These receptors all stem from a male donor in good health and CMV-seronegative.

The chain employs TRBV15 and TRBJ2-4, with 7 bases aligning to TRBD2. Germline V lookup: CDR1 LNHNV, CDR2 YYDKDF (reference sequence). The CDR3 has 16 amino acids. V trimming: 3 bases; J trimming: 0 bases; junction bases outside the gene matches: 5. CDR3 sequence (DNA): TGTGCCACCAGCAGGCGAGCGGGGATAGCCAAAAACATTCAGTACTTC. This encodes CATSRRAGIAKNIQYF.

The CDR3 spells CAWSVRLGRGATEAFF. CDR3 coding DNA: TGTGCCTGGAGTGTACGTCTGGGCAGGGGAGCCACTGAAGCTTTCTTT. The V and J genes are TRBV30 and TRBJ1-1; a possible D gene is TRBD1 (6 bases). The length of the CDR3 is 16 residues. Germline CDR1 GTSNPN, CDR2 SVGIG (reference sequence). V lost 0 bases and J 4 bases, leaving 18 bases between the germline ends.

V usage is TRBV13 and J usage is TRBJ2-1; TRBD2 matches 7 bases. The length of the CDR3 is 15 residues. Germline trimming cut 2 bases from V and 2 bases from J; bases unmatched to any gene: 3. Germline V CDR1 and CDR2: PRHDT, FYEKMQ (reference sequence). The CDR3 DNA is TGTGCCAGCAGCTTATTAGCGGGTCCCTACAATGAGCAGTTCTTC. This translates into CASSLLAGPYNEQFF.

This chain uses TRBV5-1 with TRBJ2-1, with D hard to call. Germline-derived CDR1 and CDR2 are SGHRS and YFSETQ. Trimming took off 1 base at V and 5 bases at J, with 13 bases between the two ends. This CDR3 contains 15 residues. For the CDR3, the DNA is TGCGCCAGCAGCTTGACGGTGATTCGCAACAATGAGCAGTTCTTC. As protein: CASSLTVIRNNEQFF.

The rearrangement uses TRBV4-1 and TRBJ2-2; a weak D match, TRBD1 (6 bases). V lost 3 bases and J lost 5, with 16 bases in between. CDR3 length equals 16 residues. From germline, CDR1 is MGHRA and CDR2 YSYEKL. The CDR3 DNA reads TGCGCCAGCAGCCATCCCCGGGACAAGACTACCGGGGAGCTGTTTTTT. It yields the protein CASSHPRDKTTGELFF.

This rearrangement joins TRBV5-6 to TRBJ2-7, with D tentatively TRBD2 (5 bases). This CDR3 contains 12 residues. V was trimmed by 5 bases and J by 9 bases, leaving 15 bases between them. Per germline, CDR1 SGHDT and CDR2 YYEEEE. The CDR3 coding sequence is TGTGCCAGCAGACAGCTAGCTTCCGGGCAGTACTTC. It yields the protein CASRQLASGQYF. The full variable domain, completed using reference TRBV5-6 and TRBJ2-7, is DAGVTQSPTHLIKTRGQQVTLRCSPKSGHDTVSWYQQALGQGPQFIFQYYEEEERQRGNFPDRFSGHQFPNYSSELNVNALLLGDSALYLCASRQLASGQYFGPGTRLTVT.

J is TRBJ1-5 and V is TRBV14; 11 positions agree with TRBD1. The CDR3 length is 15 residues. CDR1 is SGHDN, CDR2 FVKESK, per germline. The ends lost 4 bases at V and 6 bases at J; junction bases unmatched: 5. CDR3 in DNA: TGTGCCAGCAGCCCCCAGGGACAGGGGGTTCAGCCCCAGCATTTT. It is translated as CASSPQGQGVQPQHF.

The chain combines TRBV5-1 with TRBJ2-1, with 14 nucleotides matching TRBD2. The length of the CDR3 is 15 residues. The V gene end was trimmed by 2 bases and the J gene end by 9 bases; junction bases not matched to a gene: 4. Per germline, CDR1 SGHRS and CDR2 YFSETQ. DNA of the CDR3: TGCGCCAGCAGCTTCGGGACTAGCGGGAGATCTGAGCAGTTCTTC. It is translated as CASSFGTSGRSEQFF.

This chain links TRBV6-5 with TRBJ2-5; 12 bases map to TRBD2. CDR1 and CDR2 from the germline V gene are MNHEY and SVGAGI. V was clipped by 4 bases and J by 0 bases; unmatched bases: 0. This CDR3 region has 15 residues. CDR3 loop: CASSWTSGNQETQYF. The CDR3 DNA sequence: TGTGCCAGCAGTTGGACTAGCGGGAACCAAGAGACCCAGTACTTC.

The gene calls are TRBV4-2 and TRBJ2-2; D perhaps matches TRBD1 (5 bases). The CDR3 runs to 16 residues. Germline lookup yields CDR1 LGHNA and CDR2 YNFKEQ. V gave up 0 bases and J gave up 7 bases, with 15 bases separating them. CDR3 amino acids: CASSQDLAGLVGELFF. As DNA, the CDR3 is TGTGCCAGCAGCCAAGATTTGGCAGGGTTGGTCGGGGAGCTGTTTTTT.

The V and J genes are TRBV18 and TRBJ1-2; TRBD1 aligns across 8 bases. This CDR3 is built from 14 residues. V lost 5 bases to trimming and J lost 6 bases; unmatched junction nucleotides: 8. Germline V lookup: CDR1 KGHSH, CDR2 LQKENI. CDR3 loop: CASSRGQGGNGYTF. CDR3 sequence (DNA): TGTGCCAGCTCAAGAGGACAGGGAGGGAATGGCTACACCTTC.

In this sample, this clone turned up a few times. V and J are TRBV30 and TRBJ2-1, with no clear D. V lost 5 bases, J lost 9 bases, and 14 bases lay in between. Germline loops: CDR1 GTSNPN, CDR2 SVGIG (reference sequence). This CDR3 has 12 amino acids. The CDR3 DNA reads as TGTGCCTGGTCTCAGCGAGTACGTGAGCAGTTCTTC. Translating it yields CAWSQRVREQFF.

The genes are TRBV7-9 and TRBJ2-5; D may be TRBD2 (5 bases). The DNA end favors TRBJ2-7, so the J call may be wrong. The CDR3 is 19 residues long. Germline V CDR1 and CDR2: SEHNR, FQNEAQ (reference sequence). CDR3 in amino acids: CASSLLLLEKRESPYEQYF. The CDR3 region has the DNA TGTGCCAGCAGCTTACTTCTTCTTGAGAAGAGGGAGAGTCCCTACGAGCAGTACTTC.

The chain carries TRBV7-6 and TRBJ1-4; D call uncertain. Germline-derived CDR1 and CDR2 are SGHVS and FNYEAQ. Between the trimmed V and J ends, which lost 4 bases and 3 bases, there was a span of 12 bases. The CDR3 totals 15 residues. CDR3 residues: CASSSSLTPNEKLFF. CDR3 coding DNA: TGTGCCAGCAGCTCAAGCCTTACTCCTAATGAAAAACTGTTTTTT.

J is TRBJ1-5 and V is TRBV7-2; the D gene is possibly TRBD1 (5 bases). The CDR3 has 16 residues. CDR1 is SGHTA and CDR2 is FQGNSA in the germline V gene. V was cut by 5 bases and J by 4 bases, with 18 bases left in between. DNA of the CDR3: TGTGCCAGCAGCGCTCACGTTAATCGGGGGAATCAGCCCCAGCATTTT. It yields the protein CASSAHVNRGNQPQHF. The full variable domain, rest sourced from reference TRBV7-2 and TRBJ1-5, is GAGVSQSPSNKVTEKGKDVELRCDPISGHTALYWYRQSLGQGLEFLIYFQGNSAPDKSGLPSDRFSAERTGGSVSTLTIQRTQQEDSAVYLCASSAHVNRGNQPQHFGDGTRLSIL.

V is TRBV2 and J is TRBJ2-2; 8 nucleotides agree with TRBD1. Germline CDR1 and CDR2: SNHLY and FYNNEI. The V gene end was trimmed by 6 bases and the J gene end by 1 base; junction bases not matched to a gene: 1. This CDR3 contains 14 residues. CDR3 loop: CASRTGGNTGELFF. The CDR3 nucleotides are TGTGCCAGCAGAACAGGGGGGAACACCGGGGAGCTGTTTTTT.

This clone occurred a few times. This chain links TRBV29-1 with TRBJ2-5; TRBD2 agrees at 8 bases. V lost 8 bases to trimming and J lost 4 bases; unmatched junction nucleotides: 6. The CDR3 consists of 12 residues. Germline CDR1 SQVTM, CDR2 ANQGSEA. The DNA for the CDR3 is TGCAGCTCTGAAAGCGGGGGAGAGACCCAGTACTTC. This encodes CSSESGGETQYF.

The chain uses TRBV30 and TRBJ2-5, with 7 bases that match TRBD1. V lost 2 bases to trimming and J lost 1 base; unmatched junction nucleotides: 1. The germline gives CDR1 GTSNPN, CDR2 SVGIG (reference sequence). The CDR3 runs 13 residues. CDR3 sequence reads: CAWSRQGQETQYF. In DNA, the CDR3 is TGTGCCTGGAGTCGACAGGGCCAAGAGACCCAGTACTTC.

The chain recombines TRBV18 with TRBJ1-2, with 8 bases aligning to TRBD1. Germline CDR1 KGHSH, CDR2 LQKENI. The CDR3 has 15 amino acids. Losses at the gene ends were 2 bases for V and 4 bases for J; bases not matched to a gene: 6. The CDR3 DNA follows: TGTGCCAGCTCACCAAGGCAGGGGGCGAGCTATGGCTACACCTTC. Amino acid sequence: CASSPRQGASYGYTF.

This chain links TRBV7-9 with TRBJ2-3, with D unresolved. V lost 3 bases and J 0 bases, leaving 13 bases between the germline ends. In germline, CDR1 is SEHNR, CDR2 FQNEAQ (reference sequence). This CDR3 has 16 residues. The CDR3 reads CASSLGLGSSTDTQYF. CDR3 in DNA: TGTGCCAGCAGCTTGGGTCTCGGGTCTAGCACAGATACGCAGTATTTT.

This chain connects TRBV6-1 to TRBJ2-7; no reliable D call. Germline V gene sequence: CDR1 MNHNS, CDR2 SASEGT. The V end lost 1 base, the J end lost 3 bases, and 10 bases lay between the germline ends. There are 14 residues in the CDR3. The CDR3 protein is CASSEDRRNYEQYF. The CDR3 nucleotides are TGTGCCAGCAGTGAAGATCGCAGAAACTACGAGCAGTACTTC.

The J gene is TRBJ2-7, the V gene TRBV5-4, with 8 positions matching TRBD1. Germline CDR1 SGHNT, CDR2 YYREEE (reference sequence). Trimming removed 2 bases from V and 3 bases from J; junction bases left unmatched: 4. The CDR3 totals 14 residues. CDR3 DNA sequence: TGTGCCAGCAGCTTACCGGGACAGGTCTACGAGCAGTACTTC. Residues: CASSLPGQVYEQYF.

This chain links TRBV4-1 with TRBJ1-5; no clear D. Trimming removed 0 bases at V and 7 bases at J, with 10 bases between. Germline V lookup: CDR1 MGHRA, CDR2 YSYEKL. The CDR3 is 14 amino acids. CDR3 DNA sequence: TGCGCCAGCAGCCAAGATTCGTCGGGACAGCCCCAGCATTTT. Translation: CASSQDSSGQPQHF.